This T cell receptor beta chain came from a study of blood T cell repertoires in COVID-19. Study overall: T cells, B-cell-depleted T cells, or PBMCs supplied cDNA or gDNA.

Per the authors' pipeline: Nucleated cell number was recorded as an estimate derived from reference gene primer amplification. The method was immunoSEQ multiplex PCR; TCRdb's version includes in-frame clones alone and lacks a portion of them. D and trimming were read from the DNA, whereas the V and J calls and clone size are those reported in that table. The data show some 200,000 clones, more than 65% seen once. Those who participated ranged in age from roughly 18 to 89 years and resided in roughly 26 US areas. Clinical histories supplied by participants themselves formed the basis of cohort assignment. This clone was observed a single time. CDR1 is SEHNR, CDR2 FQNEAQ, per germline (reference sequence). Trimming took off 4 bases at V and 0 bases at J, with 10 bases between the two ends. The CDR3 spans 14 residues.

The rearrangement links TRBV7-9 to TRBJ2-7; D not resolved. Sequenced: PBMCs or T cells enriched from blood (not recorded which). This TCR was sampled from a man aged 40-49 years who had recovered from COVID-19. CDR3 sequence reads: CASSSGSSSYEQYF. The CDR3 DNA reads TGTGCCAGCAGCTCAGGCAGTAGCTCCTACGAGCAGTACTTC.